This paragraph reports one TCR beta chain. Its antigen is still unknown. Only in-frame clones appear in the TCRdb table, and some are missing; sequencing was by immunoSEQ multiplex PCR. Here the sample spans about 89,000 clones, 89% being singletons. The CDR3 runs to 13 residues. The V and J ends lost 6 bases and 4 bases, in that order; junction bases with no gene match: 4. Germline V gene data show CDR1 as SQVTM and CDR2 as ANQGSEA. This record belongs to a study of T cell responses to AZD1222 COVID-19 vaccine. Study conclusions and caveats: Most donors were white British and more were female, and clonal diversity was possibly underestimated. Spike-spanning, vaccine-associated CD4 TCRs were dominant at 160-218 and 743-854. Spike-specific TCRs gained breadth and depth after people received two AZD1222 doses.

Sample: peripheral blood, taken 28 days after the second AZD1222 dose. This clonotype originated in an adult who received the AZD1222 COVID-19 vaccine. The gene calls are TRBV29-1 and TRBJ1-2; 11 bases agree with TRBD1. The CDR3 reads CSVGTGGPYGYTF. The CDR3 coding sequence is TGCAGCGTCGGGACAGGGGGGCCCTATGGCTACACCTTC.